This TCR beta chain was observed in a study of cytomegalovirus exposure and HLA in healthy donors. Findings and caveats of the study: In a later analysis, at a false discovery rate of 0.05, fewer than 20,000 TCR beta sequences were associated with HLA alleles.

The PCR had 60 Vbeta and 13 Jbeta primers. Using immunoSEQ multiplex PCR, the repertoire was profiled, and TCRdb retains in-frame clones only, with some absent. The data hold over 110,000 clones, with approximately 78% observed a single time. Comments on this clone: Its antigen is not known.

Germline CDR1 reads SGHRS; CDR2 reads YFSETQ. The CDR3 spans 16 residues. The ends lost 0 bases at V and 3 bases at J; junction bases unmatched: 8. Regarding donors, all were healthy bone marrow donors. The chain recombines TRBV5-1 with TRBJ2-5; 7 bases fit TRBD2. This receptor was obtained from a woman aged 35 to 49 in good health and CMV-seropositive. Material for sequencing was PBMCs. Written as DNA, the CDR3 is TGCGCCAGCAGCTTGGGGGGAGCCAGCGGGAAAGAGACCCAGTACTTC. This gives the protein CASSLGGASGKETQYF.